The clone carrying this TCR beta chain showed up many times. The entry originates in a study of molecular identifiers for immune sequencing clone quantification. Each CDR3 protein gets one entry after TCRdb re-called the PCR reads with MiXCR. Of some 65,000 distinct CDR3 sequences detected, around 18% appear once; the ten largest clones hold roughly 1.4%. The CDR3 spans 15 residues. The V gene lost 1 base and the J gene lost 9 bases, with 21 bases spanning the gap. In germline, CDR1 is DFQATT, CDR2 SNEGSKA (reference sequence). This receptor was taken from a human donor in good health. Some libraries in this study had Jurkat cell RNA spiked in. The material sequenced was naive CD8+ T cells from blood, with Jurkat cell RNA spiked in. Subset defined: FACS-sorted CD8+CD4-CCR7+CD45RA+ naive T cells. The chain joins TRBV20-1 to TRBJ2-5, with a possible D match to TRBD2 (5 bases). Here the CDR3 reads CSARVLLLGEPSQYF. CDR3 sequence (DNA): TGCAGTGCTAGAGTCCTCCTCTTGGGAGAACCATCCCAGTACTTC.